This T cell receptor (beta chain) was identified in a study of cytomegalovirus exposure and HLA in healthy donors. Study at large: Caucasian-associated ancestry cluster membership applied to about 77% of some 400 genotyped donors. Regarding the study as a whole: Researchers had no immune exposure information except CMV serostatus available.

The study ran its PCR with 60 Vbeta and 13 Jbeta primers. Profiling relied on immunoSEQ multiplex PCR, and the TCRdb table lists in-frame clones only, not all of them. The table has about 160,000 clones, approximately 81% seen once; the top ten hold about 0.8%. For this clone: Its antigen remains unknown.

Germline CDR1 reads SNHLY; CDR2 reads FYNNEI. The CDR3 spans 13 residues. V was pared by 4 bases and J by 5 bases, with 11 bases between. This sequence joins TRBV2 and TRBJ1-1; D might be TRBD1 (6 bases). The sequence came from a woman between 18 and 30 years old in good health and CMV-seronegative. Sequenced: PBMCs. The CDR3 reads CASSVRGRTEAFF. Here the CDR3 DNA reads TGTGCCAGCAGTGTGCGGGGGCGGACTGAAGCTTTCTTT.